A selection of T cell receptor beta chains follows, all from one sample in a study of blood T cell repertoires in COVID-19. The assay was immunoSEQ multiplex PCR, and TCRdb's table has in-frame clones only and misses some. Of around 230,000 clones in the sample, approximately 90% are singletons; the top ten hold over 2%. The sample taken for sequencing was peripheral blood. The receptor set was obtained from a young man who had recovered from COVID-19. Both conserved end residues are part of each CDR3. A D gene is named only where the DNA matches it firmly. A clone size is listed for some rows: how often the clone was seen (once, few, many), or a class if it is expanded.

V gene,J gene,D gene,clone size,CDR3 protein,CDR3 DNA
TRBV5-1,TRBJ2-7,NA,NA,CASSLTAGQLSSYEQYF,TGCGCCAGCAGTCTAACGGCGGGACAGCTGAGCTCCTACGAGCAGTACTTC
TRBV7-9,TRBJ1-1,NA,NA,CASSRSRGGARTKNTEAFF,TGTGCCAGCAGCAGGTCCCGAGGGGGGGCCCGTACAAAGAACACTGAAGCTTTCTTT
TRBV19,TRBJ1-4,NA,NA,CASGLGAAEKLFF,TGTGCCAGTGGGTTGGGGGCAGCTGAAAAACTGTTTTTT
TRBV12-3/TRBV12-4,TRBJ1-1,TRBD1,NA,CASGTGGNTEAFF,TGTGCCAGCGGGACAGGGGGCAACACTGAAGCTTTCTTT
TRBV13,TRBJ1-6,NA,NA,CARGGLGIDSPLHF,TGTGCCAGGGGGGGTTTGGGAATTGATTCACCCCTCCACTTT
TRBV6-5,TRBJ1-5,TRBD1,NA,CASNNRQGRNQPQHF,TGTGCCAGCAACAATAGACAGGGACGCAATCAGCCCCAGCATTTT
TRBV10-1,TRBJ2-7,TRBD1,NA,CASKDRGKHEQYF,TGCGCCAGCAAGGACAGGGGGAAACACGAGCAGTACTTC
TRBV6-5,TRBJ1-2,NA,NA,CASSSRGAFYGYTF,TGTGCCAGCAGTTCGCGGGGGGCCTTCTATGGCTACACCTTC
TRBV9,TRBJ2-6,TRBD1,once,CASSPWDSAGANVLTF,TGTGCCAGCAGCCCTTGGGACAGCGCTGGGGCCAACGTCCTGACTTTC
TRBV7-2,TRBJ1-5,NA,NA,CASSWLTDNQPQHF,TGTGCCAGCAGCTGGTTGACAGACAATCAGCCCCAGCATTTT
TRBV19,TRBJ2-2,TRBD1,NA,CASRGYRGDTGELFF,TGTGCCAGCAGGGGGTACAGGGGGGACACCGGGGAGCTGTTTTTT
TRBV29-1,TRBJ1-2,TRBD1,NA,CSVLGQGTRTGYTF,TGCAGCGTTCTGGGACAGGGCACACGGACGGGCTACACCTTC
TRBV2,TRBJ1-1,NA,NA,CASSEDRDTEAFF,TGTGCCAGCAGTGAAGACAGGGACACTGAAGCTTTCTTT